The present T cell receptor (beta chain) was sequenced within a study of shared clonotypes between healthy human individuals. The method was immunoSEQ multiplex PCR; TCRdb's version includes in-frame clones alone and lacks a portion of them. The table records 2 million to 3 million clones, 80% to 95% of them present only once. V was pared by 4 bases and J by 4 bases, with 7 bases of the junction left unmatched. Germline V gene sequence: CDR1 MNHEY, CDR2 SMNVEV (reference sequence). The CDR3 loop spans 15 amino acids. The receptor was derived from a man younger than 35 in good health. Some clones in this sample may be carry-over from other donors' samples. The genes are TRBV27 and TRBJ2-5; TRBD1 matches 9 bases. The sample taken for sequencing was naive CD4+ T cells from PBMCs. Subset specified: CD45RA+ positively selected. The CDR3 coding sequence is TGTGCCAGCAGTTGGACAGGGGTACCCCTAGAGACCCAGTACTTC. Its protein is CASSWTGVPLETQYF.